A selection of T cell receptor beta chains follows, all from one sample in a study of blood T cell repertoires in COVID-19. The assay was immunoSEQ multiplex PCR, and TCRdb's table has in-frame clones only and misses some. The sample consists of under 100,000 clones, 75% to 90% of them appearing once. Sample: peripheral blood. The receptors originated from a male donor with acute or convalescent COVID-19. CDR3s include the opening cysteine and the closing phenylalanine or tryptophan. D genes are given only for firm matches. Clone size, where shown, is once, few, many, or a class for clones that have expanded.

v_call,d_call,j_call,clone_size,cdr3_aa,cdr3_nt
TRBV6-6,TRBD1,TRBJ1-2,NA,CASRRGGAYGYTF,TGTGCCAGCAGACGAGGGGGCGCGTATGGCTACACCTTC
TRBV6-5,TRBD1,TRBJ2-5,NA,CASSYEFRGKTQYF,TGTGCCAGCAGTTACGAGTTCAGGGGGAAGACCCAGTACTTC
TRBV21-1,NA,TRBJ2-2,NA,CASSKAQGAYSCENTGELFF,NA
TRBV3-1/TRBV3-2,NA,TRBJ1-2,NA,CASSQAPGNNYGYTF,TGTGCCAGCAGCCAAGCCCCAGGGAATAACTATGGCTACACCTTC
TRBV6-5,NA,TRBJ2-7,NA,CASSSPPGEQYF,TGTGCCAGCAGTAGTCCGCCCGGCGAGCAGTACTTC
TRBV28,NA,TRBJ1-5,NA,CASSSAGGNQPQHF,TGTGCCAGCAGTTCCGCGGGGGGCAATCAGCCCCAGCATTTT
TRBV7-6,TRBD1,TRBJ1-4,NA,CASSSSPGQGREKLFF,TGTGCCAGCAGCAGCTCCCCGGGACAGGGGAGGGAAAAACTGTTTTTT
TRBV5-4,TRBD2,TRBJ2-7,NA,CASSFRTDGREQYF,TGTGCCAGCAGCTTTAGGACGGACGGGAGGGAGCAGTACTTC
TRBV29-1,TRBD1,TRBJ2-1,NA,CSAPGQGGYEQFF,TGCAGCGCTCCGGGACAGGGGGGATATGAGCAGTTCTTC
TRBV3-1/TRBV3-2,TRBD1,TRBJ1-2,NA,CASTPSAGQGDYGYTF,TGTGCCAGCACCCCATCAGCCGGACAGGGCGACTATGGCTACACCTTC
TRBV7-6,NA,TRBJ1-5,NA,CASSLGTEPQHF,TGTGCCAGCAGCTTAGGTACGGAGCCCCAGCATTTT
TRBV30,TRBD1,TRBJ2-7,NA,CASDRGYYEQYF,TGTGCCTCGGACAGGGGGTACTACGAGCAGTACTTC
TRBV3-1/TRBV3-2,TRBD2,TRBJ2-5,NA,CASSQPRTSGAGGRETQYF,TGTGCCAGCAGCCAACCCAGGACTAGCGGCGCAGGGGGTCGGGAGACCCAGTACTTC
TRBV2,TRBD1,TRBJ1-4,NA,CASGGTGATNEKLFF,TGTGCCAGCGGGGGGACAGGGGCAACTAATGAAAAACTGTTTTTT
TRBV7-8,NA,TRBJ1-5,NA,CASSLSTYSNQPQHF,TGTGCCAGCAGCTTAAGCACCTATAGCAATCAGCCCCAGCATTTT
TRBV28,TRBD1,TRBJ1-2,once,CASSTGTGVYGYTF,TGTGCCAGCAGCACCGGGACAGGGGTTTATGGCTACACCTTC
TRBV7-2,NA,TRBJ1-5,NA,CASSAGTSFQPQHF,TGTGCCAGCAGCGCTGGGACTTCCTTTCAGCCCCAGCATTTT
TRBV7-9,TRBD1,TRBJ2-7,NA,CASSLASTGKSLYEQYF,TGTGCCAGCAGCTTAGCCTCGACAGGGAAGAGCCTCTACGAGCAGTACTTC
TRBV28,TRBD2,TRBJ2-1,NA,CASSASPGGAGEQFF,TGTGCCAGCAGTGCCTCCCCCGGGGGGGCCGGTGAGCAGTTCTTC
TRBV6-1,NA,TRBJ1-5,NA,CASSGTIQASNQPQHF,TGTGCCAGCAGTGGAACTATACAGGCTAGCAATCAGCCCCAGCATTTT
TRBV5-1,TRBD1,TRBJ1-1,NA,CASSWGTGLDTEAFF,TGCGCCAGCAGCTGGGGGACAGGTTTGGACACTGAAGCTTTCTTT
TRBV25-1,NA,TRBJ2-7,NA,CASTEGHTYEQYF,TGTGCCAGCACCGAGGGCCACACCTACGAGCAGTACTTC
TRBV27,TRBD2,TRBJ2-7,NA,CASRPRRGAHEQYF,TGTGCCAGCAGACCCCGGCGGGGGGCCCACGAGCAGTACTTC
TRBV10-3,NA,TRBJ1-1,NA,CAISSGHMNTEAFF,TGTGCCATCAGTTCAGGGCACATGAACACTGAAGCTTTCTTT
TRBV7-9,NA,TRBJ1-5,NA,CASSLAAGVGQPQHF,TGTGCCAGCAGCTTAGCGGCGGGGGTAGGGCAGCCCCAGCATTTT
TRBV5-1,TRBD2,TRBJ2-5,NA,CASSPPSGGAETQYF,TGCGCCAGCAGCCCCCCTAGCGGGGGGGCAGAGACCCAGTACTTC
TRBV7-9,TRBD1,TRBJ1-5,NA,CASSLGTGIQPQHF,TGTGCCAGCAGCCTAGGGACAGGAATTCAGCCCCAGCATTTT
TRBV9,NA,TRBJ1-1,NA,CASSRQSNTEAFF,TGTGCCAGCAGTCGACAGTCGAACACTGAAGCTTTCTTT
TRBV30,TRBD2,TRBJ2-5,NA,CAWSPGGETQYF,TGTGCCTGGAGCCCCGGGGGGGAGACCCAGTACTTC
TRBV29-1,NA,TRBJ2-1,once,CSVDGEALNEQFF,TGCAGCGTTGACGGGGAGGCCCTCAATGAGCAGTTCTTC
TRBV11-2,TRBD1,TRBJ2-1,NA,CASSLIQTGGIEQFF,TGTGCCAGCAGCTTAATACAGACAGGGGGCATAGAGCAGTTCTTC
TRBV30,NA,TRBJ2-7,NA,CAAGRSSYEQYF,TGTGCTGCGGGCAGGAGCTCCTACGAGCAGTACTTC
TRBV6-5,TRBD1,TRBJ1-4,NA,CASSTDRATNEKLFF,TGTGCCAGCAGCACAGACAGGGCAACTAATGAAAAACTGTTTTTT
TRBV7-2,NA,TRBJ2-2,NA,CASSYSSGQLPPTGELFF,TGTGCCAGCAGCTACTCCAGCGGGCAGCTGCCACCCACCGGGGAGCTGTTTTTT
TRBV5-8,TRBD1,TRBJ1-1,NA,CASSPGGNTEAFF,TGTGCCAGCAGCCCAGGGGGGAACACTGAAGCTTTCTTT
TRBV27,NA,TRBJ2-7,once,CASSFRRSYEQYF,TGTGCCAGCAGTTTCCGAAGGAGCTACGAGCAGTACTTC
TRBV4-1,TRBD1,TRBJ2-1,NA,CASSQGYRGPFVRNEQFF,TGCGCCAGCAGCCAGGGTTACAGGGGCCCCTTTGTGAGGAATGAGCAGTTCTTC
TRBV11-2,NA,TRBJ1-4,NA,CASSSGLEENEKLFF,TGTGCCAGCAGCTCAGGGCTAGAGGAAAATGAAAAACTGTTTTTT
TRBV6-5,NA,TRBJ1-6,NA,CASSLGRGGDSPLHF,TGTGCCAGCAGTTTGGGACGGGGCGGGGATTCACCCCTCCACTTT
TRBV2,NA,TRBJ2-3,NA,CASRGAGSTDTQYF,TGTGCCAGCAGAGGGGCAGGGAGCACAGATACGCAGTATTTT
TRBV7-9,NA,TRBJ2-1,once,CASSLAGGAPGNEQFF,TGTGCCAGCAGCTTAGCTGGGGGGGCCCCTGGCAATGAGCAGTTCTTC
TRBV6-5,NA,TRBJ1-1,NA,CATQGYQNTEAFF,TGTGCCACCCAGGGGTACCAAAACACTGAAGCTTTCTTT
TRBV10-3,TRBD2,TRBJ2-2,NA,CAISGTTYELFF,TGTGCCATCAGCGGGACTACCTATGAGCTGTTTTTT
TRBV7-7,TRBD1,TRBJ2-5,NA,CASSFPIRDRGTRTQYF,TGTGCCAGCAGCTTCCCGATCCGGGACAGGGGAACTCGGACCCAGTACTTC
TRBV2,NA,TRBJ2-5,NA,CASSENSAKETQYF,TGTGCCAGCAGTGAAAACTCCGCCAAAGAGACCCAGTACTTC